Each of the 22 T cell receptor beta chains below was sequenced from the same sample in a study of T cells in tuberculosis. The assay was immunoSEQ multiplex PCR, and TCRdb's table has in-frame clones only and misses some. The sample gives more than 30,000 clones, about 97% of which show up once; approximately 5.8% is in the top ten. Sequenced sample: PBMCs. The receptors were gathered from a donor aged 10-29 years with latent tuberculosis or without tuberculosis infection.

The rearrangement uses TRBV2 and TRBJ1-4; the match to TRBD1 covers 8 bases. Germline V gene sequence: CDR1 SNHLY, CDR2 FYNNEI. V shed 6 bases and J 4 bases; nucleotides not matched to a gene: 4. The CDR3 is made up of 14 amino acids. The CDR3 DNA reads as TGTGCCAGCAGCGGACAGGGCCATAATGAAAAACTGTTTTTT. As protein: CASSGQGHNEKLFF. Together with reference TRBV2 and TRBJ1-4, the CDR3 gives the full variable domain: EPEVTQTPSHQVTQMGQEVILRCVPISNHLYFYWYRQILGQKVEFLVSFYNNEISEKSEIFDDQFSVERPDGSNFTLKIRSTKLEDSAMYFCASSGQGHNEKLFFGSGTQLSVL.

The chain combines TRBV7-8 with TRBJ1-2, with a weak D call TRBD1 (6 bases). This CDR3 region has 13 residues. Germline CDR1 SGHVS, CDR2 FQNEAQ. Trimming left V 5 bases short and J 4 bases short, with 11 bases between. CDR3: CASSQDRTYGYTF. The CDR3 DNA follows: TGTGCCAGCAGCCAGGACAGAACCTATGGCTACACCTTC.

The chain carries TRBV5-1 and TRBJ2-7; TRBD2 is a possible D gene (6 bases). CDR1 and CDR2 from the germline V gene are SGHRS and YFSETQ. Deletions cut 0 bases from V and 1 base from J, with 11 bases between. The CDR3 consists of 15 residues. The CDR3: CASSLGGTGSYEQYF. The CDR3 DNA is TGCGCCAGCAGCTTGGGTGGGACTGGTTCCTACGAGCAGTACTTC.

This clone was counted a single time. V and J are TRBV4-1 and TRBJ1-2, with 8 bases fitting TRBD1. V lost 2 bases to trimming and J lost 1 base; unmatched junction nucleotides: 3. The CDR3 loop spans 15 amino acids. Germline CDR1 and CDR2: MGHRA and YSYEKL. The CDR3 is CASSQQGQDNYGYTF. The CDR3 DNA is TGCGCCAGCAGCCAACAGGGACAGGATAACTATGGCTACACCTTC.

This chain connects TRBV18 to TRBJ1-1; a weak D match, TRBD1 (6 bases). CDR1 and CDR2 (germline): KGHSH, LQKENI. V lost 1 base to trimming and J lost 3 bases, with 12 bases between them. This CDR3 spans 15 amino acids. The CDR3 sequence: CASSPRTGSDTEAFF. CDR3 bases: TGTGCCAGCTCACCACGAACAGGGAGTGACACTGAAGCTTTCTTT. Full variable domain (remainder filled in from reference TRBV18 and TRBJ1-1): NAGVMQNPRHLVRRRGQEARLRCSPMKGHSHVYWYRQLPEEGLKFMVYLQKENIIDESGMPKERFSAEFPKEGPSILRIQQVVRGDSAAYFCASSPRTGSDTEAFFGQGTRLTVV.

Worth noting for this clone: The junction shows a germline mismatch at one end, possibly a read error. V usage is TRBV5-4 and J usage is TRBJ2-5; 10 bases map to TRBD1. Germline loops: CDR1 SGHNT, CDR2 YYREEE (reference sequence). CDR3 size: 16 residues. CDR3 coding DNA: TGTGCCAGTAGCTTGGGACAGGGGTCGTACCAAGAGACCCAGTACTTC. Translation: CASSLGQGSYQETQYF.

This sequence joins TRBV6-5 and TRBJ2-5; 8 bases line up with TRBD1. Germline CDR1 MNHEY, CDR2 SVGAGI. Trimming cost V 4 bases and J 1 base; bases outside gene matches: 5. The CDR3 is made up of 15 amino acids. CDR3: CASSFQDRGQETQYF. The DNA of the CDR3 is TGTGCCAGCAGTTTCCAAGACAGGGGCCAAGAGACCCAGTACTTC.

This rearrangement joins TRBV19 to TRBJ2-6; D gene uncertain. Germline V CDR1 and CDR2: LNHDA, SQIVND (reference sequence). This CDR3 has 16 residues. With 6 bases removed from V and 0 bases from J, the gap between germline ends came to 12 bases. The CDR3 reads CASSTLSFSGANVLTF. The CDR3 DNA reads as TGTGCCAGTAGCACCTTGAGCTTCTCTGGGGCCAACGTCCTGACTTTC.

This chain joins TRBV9 and TRBJ2-1; 7 bases map to TRBD1. V dropped 0 bases and J dropped 2; count of bases not matched to a gene: 2. The V gene's germline CDR1 is SGDLS and CDR2 YYNGEE. The CDR3 loop spans 15 amino acids. The CDR3 loop reads CASSVAGQAYNEQFF. CDR3 DNA sequence: TGTGCCAGCAGCGTAGCCGGACAGGCCTACAATGAGCAGTTCTTC.

The CDR3 spells CASSLRSSYNEQFF. In DNA, the CDR3 is TGCGCCAGCAGCCTACGGAGCTCCTACAATGAGCAGTTCTTC. The chain employs TRBV5-1 and TRBJ2-1, with no clear D. Per germline, CDR1 SGHRS and CDR2 YFSETQ. The CDR3 sequence is 14 residues long. The germline V and J ends were trimmed by 4 bases and 0 bases, with 8 bases remaining between them. Full variable domain (missing parts from reference TRBV5-1 and TRBJ2-1): KAGVTQTPRYLIKTRGQQVTLSCSPISGHRSVSWYQQTPGQGLQFLFEYFSETQRNKGNFPGRFSGRQFSNSRSEMNVSTLELGDSALYLCASSLRSSYNEQFFGPGTRLTVL.

The V gene is TRBV5-1, the J gene TRBJ2-3; TRBD2 matches at 13 bases. The CDR3 sequence is 15 residues long. Trimming removed 2 bases from V and 5 bases from J; junction bases left unmatched: 2. CDR1 is SGHRS, CDR2 YFSETQ, per germline. The CDR3: CASSLGTSGKDTQYF. The DNA for the CDR3 is TGCGCCAGCAGCTTAGGGACTAGCGGGAAAGATACGCAGTATTTT.

The chain uses TRBV6-1 and TRBJ2-7; D may be TRBD1 (6 bases). Trimming stripped 6 bases from V and 2 bases from J, with 17 bases between. Germline V CDR1 and CDR2: MNHNS, SASEGT. The CDR3 loop spans 15 amino acids. DNA for the CDR3: TGTGCCAGCAGCCCACAGGGTTTAGGACCCTACGAGCAGTACTTC. This translates into CASSPQGLGPYEQYF.

The V gene is TRBV2, the J gene TRBJ2-7, with TRBD1 matching over 9 bases. The CDR3 contains 12 residues. Germline V gene sequence: CDR1 SNHLY, CDR2 FYNNEI. The V gene end was trimmed by 10 bases and the J gene end by 1 base; junction bases not matched to a gene: 2. The CDR3 region is CATDRGSYEQYF. The CDR3 bases are TGTGCCACGGACAGGGGTTCCTACGAGCAGTACTTC.

The chain uses TRBV5-1 and TRBJ1-5; D is unresolved. The CDR3 totals 15 residues. The germline V and J ends were trimmed by 0 bases and 2 bases, with 9 bases remaining between them. Germline V CDR1 and CDR2: SGHRS, YFSETQ. The CDR3 sequence is CASSLAGLGNQPQHF. The CDR3 coding sequence is TGCGCCAGCAGCTTGGCGGGTCTGGGCAATCAGCCCCAGCATTTT.

The J gene is TRBJ1-1, the V gene TRBV9; D uncertain. Per the germline V gene, CDR1 is SGDLS and CDR2 is YYNGEE. This CDR3 spans 14 amino acids. Trimming took off 4 bases at V and 1 base at J, with 11 bases between the two ends. CDR3 loop: CASSPRGGNTEAFF. The DNA for the CDR3 is TGTGCCAGCAGCCCCCGGGGTGGGAACACTGAAGCTTTCTTT.

The V gene is TRBV10-3, the J gene TRBJ1-3; D ambiguous. The CDR3 is made up of 15 amino acids. The V end was cut by 8 bases, the J end by 4 bases, with 18 bases between. Germline CDR1 is ENHRY and CDR2 is SYGVKD. Here the CDR3 reads CAIVDDISAGNTIYF. As DNA, the CDR3 is TGTGCCATCGTGGATGACATATCAGCAGGAAACACCATATATTTT.

The chain uses TRBV5-1 and TRBJ1-1, with a possible D match to TRBD1 (5 bases). The germline V gene encodes CDR1 SGHRS and CDR2 YFSETQ. The CDR3 covers 15 residues. The V gene lost 4 bases and the J gene lost 5 bases, with 18 bases spanning the gap. The chain's CDR3 is CASSLGRVSKTEAFF. The CDR3 bases are TGCGCCAGCAGCCTGGGCAGGGTTTCGAAAACTGAAGCTTTCTTT.

This chain connects TRBV7-8 to TRBJ1-2, with 7 bases that match TRBD1. Germline CDR1 SGHVS, CDR2 FQNEAQ. The J segment lost 4 bases and the V segment lost 3 bases, leaving 5 bases of the junction unmatched. The CDR3 is 14 residues long. This chain's CDR3 is CASSLKTGRYGYTF. CDR3 DNA: TGTGCCAGCAGCTTGAAGACAGGGCGCTATGGCTACACCTTC.

J is TRBJ2-2 and V is TRBV6-6; weak D call: TRBD1 (5 bases). The V and J ends lost 6 bases and 7 bases respectively, with 15 bases between them. Germline V gene data show CDR1 as MNHNY and CDR2 as SVGAGI (reference sequence). This CDR3 is built from 14 residues. CDR3 residues: CASSQGHMGGELFF. In nucleotides, the CDR3 is TGTGCCAGCAGCCAGGGCCACATGGGCGGGGAGCTGTTTTTT.

The chain links TRBV6-5 to TRBJ1-4; maybe TRBD1 (6 bases). The CDR3 extends over 16 amino acids. Germline loops: CDR1 MNHEY, CDR2 SVGAGI. Trimming stripped 0 bases from V and 2 bases from J, with 10 bases between. DNA for the CDR3: TGTGCCAGCAGTTACTCGTGGGGGGGCACTAATGAAAAACTGTTTTTT. Its protein is CASSYSWGGTNEKLFF.

This clone was seen only once. The chain has TRBV2 and TRBJ1-1; D is unclear. CDR3 length: 13 residues. CDR1 is SNHLY, CDR2 FYNNEI, per germline. The V and J ends lost 3 bases and 0 bases respectively, with 5 bases between them. CDR3 coding DNA: TGTGCCAGCAGTGATGAGATGAACACTGAAGCTTTCTTT. The encoded protein is CASSDEMNTEAFF.

The chain employs TRBV6-1 and TRBJ2-1; possibly TRBD1 for D (5 bases). The germline gives CDR1 MNHNS, CDR2 SASEGT. This CDR3 comprises 12 residues. Deletions cut 6 bases from V and 8 bases from J, with 11 bases between. The CDR3 reads CASRRTPDEQFF. For the CDR3, the DNA is TGTGCCAGCAGGCGGACACCAGATGAGCAGTTCTTC.